The 18 T cell receptor beta chains given below trace back to one sample, sequenced in a study of response to subunit inactivated influenza vaccine. TCRdb fed the RT-PCR reads into MiXCR, producing one record per CDR3 protein. The repertoire includes just under 550,000 distinct CDR3 sequences, under 30% of them detected once, and approximately 3% sits in the top ten. These same data were also listed under a study on T cells expressing NK-cell markers. That paper notes: The authors generated TCR beta cDNA through 5'RACE template switching with UMIs.

The specimen comprised CD4+ T cells sorted from PBMCs, sampled 12 days after vaccination. Receptors were obtained from a man aged 50 or older who received an inactivated influenza vaccine.

Only a few counts were recorded for this clonotype. The chain employs TRBV7-6 and TRBJ2-7; a weak D match, TRBD1 (6 bases). Germline lookup yields CDR1 SGHVS and CDR2 FNYEAQ. Trimming pared 5 bases from V and 4 bases from J, leaving 12 bases between. CDR3 length: 13 residues. As DNA, the CDR3 is TGTGCCAGCAGCAAAGGACAGAATTACGAGCAGTACTTC. Encoded protein: CASSKGQNYEQYF.

This chain joins TRBV28 and TRBJ2-1; 13 nucleotides align to TRBD2. This CDR3 is 17 amino acids long. Losses at the gene ends were 2 bases for V and 9 bases for J; bases not matched to a gene: 10. CDR1 and CDR2 (germline): MDHEN, SYDVKM. Here the CDR3 reads CASSLNTGLAGVAEQFF. The CDR3 DNA reads TGTGCCAGCAGTTTAAATACAGGACTAGCGGGAGTAGCTGAGCAGTTCTTC.

The V gene is TRBV12-3 or TRBV12-4, the J gene TRBJ2-7; tentative D call: TRBD1 (5 bases). CDR3 length equals 13 residues. Between the trimmed V and J ends, which lost 5 bases and 6 bases, there was a span of 14 bases. The CDR3 region has the DNA TGTGCCAGCAGTCCGACAGAACTTGGCGAGCAGTACTTC. Protein sequence: CASSPTELGEQYF.

The chain couples TRBV5-5 to TRBJ1-5; the D gene is possibly TRBD1 (5 bases). Germline V gene data show CDR1 as SGHKS and CDR2 as YYEKEE (reference sequence). The CDR3 is made up of 17 amino acids. Deletions cut 4 bases from V and 3 bases from J, with 20 bases between. For the CDR3, the DNA is TGTGCCAGCAGCCCGAGTACTACAGGCCCCCTCAATCAGCCCCAGCATTTT. As protein: CASSPSTTGPLNQPQHF.

Only a few counts were recorded for this clonotype. The rearrangement joins TRBV5-1 to TRBJ2-1; TRBD1 agrees at 8 bases. The germline V gene encodes CDR1 SGHRS and CDR2 YFSETQ. The CDR3 consists of 14 residues. Trimming took 4 bases from V and 6 from J; bases not matched to a gene: 6. CDR3 loop: CASSRSDRGNEQFF. CDR3 DNA: TGCGCCAGCAGCAGATCCGACAGGGGCAATGAGCAGTTCTTC.

This sequence joins TRBV20-1 and TRBJ2-1; no firm D call. CDR1 is DFQATT and CDR2 is SNEGSKA in the germline V gene (reference sequence). V was pared by 0 bases and J by 6 bases, with 9 bases between. The CDR3 has 13 amino acids. The CDR3 DNA follows: TGCAGTGCTAGAGACCTACCAAGCAATGAGCAGTTCTTC. It specifies CSARDLPSNEQFF.

The rearrangement uses TRBV4-1 and TRBJ1-2; D is perhaps TRBD1 (6 bases). Germline V CDR1 and CDR2: MGHRA, YSYEKL. This CDR3 comprises 17 residues. V dropped 1 base and J dropped 7 bases, with 22 bases sitting between them. The DNA for the CDR3 is TGCGCCAGCAGCCAAGCCGGGGGCCGACTGCGCCCCGGTGGCTACACCTTC. This translates into CASSQAGGRLRPGGYTF.

The DNA for the CDR3 is TGTGCCAGCAGCGGGGACAGGGACAGGAATCAGCCCCAGCATTTT. Protein: CASSGDRDRNQPQHF. This chain joins TRBV12-3 or TRBV12-4 and TRBJ1-5; 9 positions match TRBD1. With 6 bases clipped from V and 4 bases from J, the junction kept 7 bases outside the gene matches. The CDR3 has 15 amino acids.

This clonotype has just a few counts. The rearrangement uses TRBV20-1 and TRBJ2-1; 8 bases fit TRBD2. Germline V CDR1 and CDR2: DFQATT, SNEGSKA (reference sequence). V gave up 6 bases and J gave up 0 bases; unmatched junction bases: 13. The length of the CDR3 is 17 residues. CDR3 protein: CSAVWALGGASYNEQFF. Written as DNA, the CDR3 is TGCAGTGCCGTCTGGGCACTCGGGGGGGCCTCCTACAATGAGCAGTTCTTC.

A few counts support this clonotype. The chain couples TRBV29-1 to TRBJ2-3; D is unresolved. Trimming pared 3 bases from V and 0 bases from J, leaving 10 bases between. Germline V gives CDR1 SQVTM, CDR2 ANQGSEA. The CDR3 is 14 amino acids. The CDR3 nucleotides are TGCAGCGTTGAGGTCCGGTTTAGCACAGATACGCAGTATTTT. It yields the protein CSVEVRFSTDTQYF.

This clonotype has more than one count but fewer than ten. The V call is TRBV7-2, the J call TRBJ2-7; D is unclear. Per germline, CDR1 SGHTA and CDR2 FQGNSA. The length of the CDR3 is 12 residues. V was pared by 5 bases and J by 6 bases, with 11 bases between. For the CDR3, the DNA is TGTGCCAGCAGCCGTACCCCAGGCGAGCAGTACTTC. This gives the protein CASSRTPGEQYF. The full variable domain, with the rest looked up from reference TRBV7-2 and TRBJ2-7, is GAGVSQSPSNKVTEKGKDVELRCDPISGHTALYWYRQSLGQGLEFLIYFQGNSAPDKSGLPSDRFSAERTGGSVSTLTIQRTQQEDSAVYLCASSRTPGEQYFGPGTRLTVT.

In this sample, this clonotype turned up a few times. V is TRBV7-2 and J is TRBJ2-3, with 7 bases aligning to TRBD2. V shed 3 bases and J 4 bases; nucleotides not matched to a gene: 7. Germline V gives CDR1 SGHTA, CDR2 FQGNSA. The CDR3 contains 15 residues. The DNA of the CDR3 is TGTGCCAGCAGCTTTAATAGCGGGTTGCCAGATACGCAGTATTTT. Translation gives CASSFNSGLPDTQYF.

This chain uses TRBV5-1 with TRBJ2-3, with 10 bases lining up with TRBD2. Germline V CDR1 and CDR2: SGHRS, YFSETQ. The J segment lost 5 bases and the V segment lost 0 bases, leaving 6 bases of the junction unmatched. CDR3 size: 16 residues. The CDR3, as DNA: TGCGCCAGCAGCTTGGGAACTAGCGGGGTAATAGATACGCAGTATTTT. It yields the protein CASSLGTSGVIDTQYF.

The V and J genes are TRBV29-1 and TRBJ2-2, with D perhaps TRBD2 (5 bases). Germline CDR1 and CDR2: SQVTM and ANQGSEA. V dropped 6 bases and J dropped 5 bases, with 22 bases sitting between them. The CDR3 has 16 residues. The CDR3 region is CSVAPPGSYRTGELFF. The DNA for the CDR3 is TGCAGCGTCGCCCCCCCGGGGAGTTATCGAACCGGGGAGCTGTTTTTT.

This clonotype was counted between two and nine times. V gene TRBV12-3 or TRBV12-4 combines with J gene TRBJ2-7, with a tentative D call TRBD1 (6 bases). This CDR3 spans 14 amino acids. The ends were cut back, 3 bases at V and 4 bases at J, with 13 bases in the middle. The CDR3 coding sequence is TGTGCCAGCAGTTTTTCCAGGGACACTTACGAGCAGTACTTC. Amino acid sequence: CASSFSRDTYEQYF.

This chain connects TRBV12-3 or TRBV12-4 to TRBJ1-1, with D tentatively TRBD1 (5 bases). The length of the CDR3 is 12 residues. Trimming pared 5 bases from V and 8 bases from J, leaving 12 bases between. CDR3 protein: CASSPWTREAFF. The CDR3 DNA sequence: TGTGCCAGCAGTCCGTGGACACGAGAAGCTTTCTTT.

The chain recombines TRBV2 with TRBJ2-6, with D perhaps TRBD1 (5 bases). The ends were cut back, 6 bases at V and 7 bases at J, with 13 bases in the middle. Germline V gene data show CDR1 as SNHLY and CDR2 as FYNNEI. The CDR3 is 14 residues long. CDR3 DNA: TGTGCCAGCAGACGAGGACATCTCGCCAACGTCCTGACTTTC. It encodes CASRRGHLANVLTF.

The sample holds one count of this clonotype. The chain employs TRBV10-3 and TRBJ2-7; 9 bases are shared with TRBD1. From germline, CDR1 is ENHRY and CDR2 SYGVKD. V dropped 0 bases and J dropped 3; count of bases not matched to a gene: 6. CDR3 length: 16 residues. CDR3: CAISESTRTGVYEQYF. For the CDR3, the DNA is TGTGCCATCAGTGAGTCGACAAGGACAGGGGTCTACGAGCAGTACTTC.